This T cell receptor beta chain is drawn from a study of cytomegalovirus exposure and HLA in healthy donors. The PCR ran on 60 Vbeta and 13 Jbeta primers. The repertoire was sequenced with immunoSEQ multiplex PCR; TCRdb's copy has only in-frame clones and lacks some. The data show under 150,000 clones, with roughly 80% seen just once and 1% to 1.5% held by the top ten. The CDR3 is 16 residues long. The chain joins TRBV21-1 to TRBJ1-1. TRBV21-1 is a pseudogene locus. Sequenced sample: PBMCs. This clonotype was sampled from a man aged 50-60 years in good health and CMV-seronegative. DNA of the CDR3: TGTGCCAGCAGCAATCAGCGCCGGGGGTTGTGGACTGAAGCTTTCTTT. Translation gives CASSNQRRGLWTEAFF.